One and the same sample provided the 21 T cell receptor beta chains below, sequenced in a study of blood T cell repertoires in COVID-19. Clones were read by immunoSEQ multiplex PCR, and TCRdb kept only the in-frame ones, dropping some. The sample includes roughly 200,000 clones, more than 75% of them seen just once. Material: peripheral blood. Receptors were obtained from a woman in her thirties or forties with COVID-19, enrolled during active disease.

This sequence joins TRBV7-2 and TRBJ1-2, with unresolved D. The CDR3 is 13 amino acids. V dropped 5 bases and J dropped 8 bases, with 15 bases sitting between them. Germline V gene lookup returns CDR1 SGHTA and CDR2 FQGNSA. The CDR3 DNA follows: TGTGCCAGCAGCATTCGCGAGGGAGCAGGCTACACCTTC. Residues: CASSIREGAGYTF.

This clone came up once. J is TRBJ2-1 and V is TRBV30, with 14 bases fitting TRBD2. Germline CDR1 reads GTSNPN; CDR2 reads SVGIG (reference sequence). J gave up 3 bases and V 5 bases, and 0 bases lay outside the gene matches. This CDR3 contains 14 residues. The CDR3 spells CAWGLAGGYNEQFF. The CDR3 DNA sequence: TGTGCCTGGGGACTAGCGGGGGGCTACAATGAGCAGTTCTTC. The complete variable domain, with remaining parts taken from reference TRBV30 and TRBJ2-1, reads SQTIHQWPATLVQPVGSPLSLECTVEGTSNPNLYWYRQAAGRGLQLLFYSVGIGQISSEVPQNLSASRPQDRQFILSSKKLLLSDSGFYLCAWGLAGGYNEQFFGPGTRLTVL.

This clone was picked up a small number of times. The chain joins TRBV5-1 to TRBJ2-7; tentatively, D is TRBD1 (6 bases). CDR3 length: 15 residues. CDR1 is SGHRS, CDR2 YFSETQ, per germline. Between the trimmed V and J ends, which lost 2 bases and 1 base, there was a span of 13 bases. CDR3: CASSFRQDPSYEQYF. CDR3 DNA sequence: TGCGCCAGCAGCTTCAGACAGGACCCATCCTACGAGCAGTACTTC.

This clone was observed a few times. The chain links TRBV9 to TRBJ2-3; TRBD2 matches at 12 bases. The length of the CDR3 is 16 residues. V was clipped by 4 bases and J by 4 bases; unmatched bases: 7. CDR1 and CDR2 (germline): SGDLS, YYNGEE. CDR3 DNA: TGTGCCAGCAGCCCCCAGACTAGCGGGAGCCCAGATACGCAGTATTTT. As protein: CASSPQTSGSPDTQYF.

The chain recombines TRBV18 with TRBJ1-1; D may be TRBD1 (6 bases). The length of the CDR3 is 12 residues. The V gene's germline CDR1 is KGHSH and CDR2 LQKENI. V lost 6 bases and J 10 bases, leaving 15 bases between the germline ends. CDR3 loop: CASSPDSFAAFF. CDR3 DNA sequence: TGTGCCAGCTCCCCGGACAGTTTTGCAGCTTTCTTT.

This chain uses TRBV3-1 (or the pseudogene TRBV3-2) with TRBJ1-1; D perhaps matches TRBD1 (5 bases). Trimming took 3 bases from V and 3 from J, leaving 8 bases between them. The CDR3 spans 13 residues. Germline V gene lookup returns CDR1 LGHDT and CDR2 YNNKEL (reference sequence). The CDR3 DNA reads TGTGCCAGCAGCCAGCGGGGCCACACTGAAGCTTTCTTT. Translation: CASSQRGHTEAFF.

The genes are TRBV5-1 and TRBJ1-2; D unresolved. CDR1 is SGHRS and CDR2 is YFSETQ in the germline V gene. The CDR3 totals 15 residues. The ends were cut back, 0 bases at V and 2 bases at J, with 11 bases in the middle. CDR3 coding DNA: TGCGCCAGCAGCTTGGAGTTAGGAGCCAACTATGGCTACACCTTC. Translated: CASSLELGANYGYTF.

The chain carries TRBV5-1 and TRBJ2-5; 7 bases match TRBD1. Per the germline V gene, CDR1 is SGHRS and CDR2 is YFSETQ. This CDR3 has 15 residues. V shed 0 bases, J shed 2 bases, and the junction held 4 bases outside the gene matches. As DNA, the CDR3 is TGCGCCAGCAGCTTGGCAACAGGGGAACAAGAGACCCAGTACTTC. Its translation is CASSLATGEQETQYF.

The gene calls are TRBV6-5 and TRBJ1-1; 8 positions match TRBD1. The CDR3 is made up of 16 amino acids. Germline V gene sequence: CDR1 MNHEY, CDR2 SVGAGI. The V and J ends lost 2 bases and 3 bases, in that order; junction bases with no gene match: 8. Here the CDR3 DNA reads TGTGCCAGCAGTTACGAGGCAGGGGGCTGGGACACTGAAGCTTTCTTT. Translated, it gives CASSYEAGGWDTEAFF.

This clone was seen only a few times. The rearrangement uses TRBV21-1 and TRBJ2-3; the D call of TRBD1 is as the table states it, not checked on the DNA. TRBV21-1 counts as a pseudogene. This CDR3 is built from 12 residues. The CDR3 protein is CASSSHTDTQYF. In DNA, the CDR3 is TGTGCCAGCAGCTCCCATACAGATACGCAGTATTTT.

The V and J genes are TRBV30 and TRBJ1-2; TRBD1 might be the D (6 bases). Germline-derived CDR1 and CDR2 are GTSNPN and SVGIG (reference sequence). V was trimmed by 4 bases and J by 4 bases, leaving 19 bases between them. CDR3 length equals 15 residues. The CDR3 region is CAWTRGRLGSYGYTF. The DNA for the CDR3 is TGTGCCTGGACCAGGGGCAGATTGGGGTCCTATGGCTACACCTTC.

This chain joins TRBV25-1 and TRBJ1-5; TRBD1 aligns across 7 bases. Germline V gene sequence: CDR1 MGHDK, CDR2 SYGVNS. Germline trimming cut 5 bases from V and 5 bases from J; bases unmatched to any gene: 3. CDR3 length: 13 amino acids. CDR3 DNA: TGTGCCAGCAGTCAACAGGGGTATCAGCCCCAGCATTTT. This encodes CASSQQGYQPQHF.

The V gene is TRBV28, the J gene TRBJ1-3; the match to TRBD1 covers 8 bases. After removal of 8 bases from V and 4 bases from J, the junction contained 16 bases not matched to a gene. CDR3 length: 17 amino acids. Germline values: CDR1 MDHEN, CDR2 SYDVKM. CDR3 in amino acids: CASGTSAGGNLGNTIYF. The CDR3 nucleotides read TGTGCCAGCGGTACCTCGGCAGGGGGCAATTTGGGAAACACCATATATTTT. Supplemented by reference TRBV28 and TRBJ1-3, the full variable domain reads DVKVTQSSRYLVKRTGEKVFLECVQDMDHENMFWYRQDPGLGLRLIYFSYDVKMKEKGDIPEGYSVSREKKERFSLILESASTNQTSMYLCASGTSAGGNLGNTIYFGEGSWLTVV.

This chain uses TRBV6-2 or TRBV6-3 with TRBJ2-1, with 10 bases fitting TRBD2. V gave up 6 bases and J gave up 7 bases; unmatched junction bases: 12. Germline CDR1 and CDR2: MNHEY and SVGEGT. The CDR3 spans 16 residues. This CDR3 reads CASSPLRAGGWNEQFF. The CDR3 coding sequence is TGTGCCAGCAGCCCTCTGAGAGCGGGAGGGTGGAATGAGCAGTTCTTC.

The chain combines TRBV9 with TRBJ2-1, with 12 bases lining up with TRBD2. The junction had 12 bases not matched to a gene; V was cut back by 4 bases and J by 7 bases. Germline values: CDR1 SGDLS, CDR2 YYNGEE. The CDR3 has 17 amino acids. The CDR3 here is CASSIQSTSGGLNEQFF. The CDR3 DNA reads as TGTGCCAGCAGCATTCAATCCACTAGCGGGGGGCTTAATGAGCAGTTCTTC.

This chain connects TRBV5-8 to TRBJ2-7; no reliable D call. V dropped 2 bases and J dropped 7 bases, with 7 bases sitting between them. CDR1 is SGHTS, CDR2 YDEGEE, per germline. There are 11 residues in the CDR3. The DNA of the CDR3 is TGTGCCAGCAGCTTAATCGGGGAGCAGTACTTC. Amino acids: CASSLIGEQYF.

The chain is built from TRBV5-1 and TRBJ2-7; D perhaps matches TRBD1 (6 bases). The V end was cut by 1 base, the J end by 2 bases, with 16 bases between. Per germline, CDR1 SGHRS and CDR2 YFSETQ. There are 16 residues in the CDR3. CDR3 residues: CASSLTTNRAPYEQYF. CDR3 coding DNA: TGCGCCAGCAGCTTGACGACAAACAGGGCGCCCTACGAGCAGTACTTC.

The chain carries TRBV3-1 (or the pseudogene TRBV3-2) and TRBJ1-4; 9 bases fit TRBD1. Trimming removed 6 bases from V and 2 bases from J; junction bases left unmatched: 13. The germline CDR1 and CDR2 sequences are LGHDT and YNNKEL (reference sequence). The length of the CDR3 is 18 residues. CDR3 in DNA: TGTGCCAGCAGTTTGGACAGGGGAGACCCTCGCACTAATGAAAAACTGTTTTTT. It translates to CASSLDRGDPRTNEKLFF.

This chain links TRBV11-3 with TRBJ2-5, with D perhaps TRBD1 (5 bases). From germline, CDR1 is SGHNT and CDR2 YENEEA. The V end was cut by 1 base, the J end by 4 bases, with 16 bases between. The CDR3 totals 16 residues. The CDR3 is CASSLGGRKVGETQYF. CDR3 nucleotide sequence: TGTGCCAGCAGCTTAGGGGGCAGGAAGGTTGGAGAGACCCAGTACTTC.

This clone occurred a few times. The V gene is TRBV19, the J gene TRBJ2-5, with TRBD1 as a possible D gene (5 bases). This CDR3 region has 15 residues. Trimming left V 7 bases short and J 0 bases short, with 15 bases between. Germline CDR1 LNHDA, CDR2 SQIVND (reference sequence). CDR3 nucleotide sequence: TGTGCCAGTACCCCTTCGACAGCGAACCAAGAGACCCAGTACTTC. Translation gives CASTPSTANQETQYF.

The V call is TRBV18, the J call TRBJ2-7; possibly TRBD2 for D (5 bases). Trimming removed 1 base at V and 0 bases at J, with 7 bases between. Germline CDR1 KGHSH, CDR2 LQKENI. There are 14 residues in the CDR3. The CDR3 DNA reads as TGTGCCAGCTCACCACTAGCGAGCTCCTACGAGCAGTACTTC. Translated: CASSPLASSYEQYF. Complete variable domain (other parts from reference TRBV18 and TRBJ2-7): NAGVMQNPRHLVRRRGQEARLRCSPMKGHSHVYWYRQLPEEGLKFMVYLQKENIIDESGMPKERFSAEFPKEGPSILRIQQVVRGDSAAYFCASSPLASSYEQYFGPGTRLTVT.